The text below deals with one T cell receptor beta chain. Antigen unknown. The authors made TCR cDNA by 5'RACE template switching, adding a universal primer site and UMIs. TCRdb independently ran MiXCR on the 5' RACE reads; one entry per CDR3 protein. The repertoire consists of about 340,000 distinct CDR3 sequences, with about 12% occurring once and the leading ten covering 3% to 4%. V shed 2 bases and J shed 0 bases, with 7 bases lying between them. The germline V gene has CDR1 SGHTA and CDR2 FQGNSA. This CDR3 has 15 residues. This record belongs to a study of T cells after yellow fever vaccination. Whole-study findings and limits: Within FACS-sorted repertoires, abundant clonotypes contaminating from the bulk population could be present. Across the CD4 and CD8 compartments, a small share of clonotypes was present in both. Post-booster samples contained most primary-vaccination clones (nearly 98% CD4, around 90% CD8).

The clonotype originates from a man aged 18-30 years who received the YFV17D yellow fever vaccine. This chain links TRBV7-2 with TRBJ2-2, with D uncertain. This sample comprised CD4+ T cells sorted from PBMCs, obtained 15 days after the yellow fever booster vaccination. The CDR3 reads CASSLNTPNTGELFF. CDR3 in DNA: TGTGCCAGCAGCTTAAACACACCGAACACCGGGGAGCTGTTTTTT.